Below, 18 T cell receptor beta chains from the same sample are listed, as sequenced in a study of blood T cell repertoires in COVID-19. The assay was immunoSEQ multiplex PCR, and TCRdb's table has in-frame clones only and misses some. The data show around 330,000 clones, with approximately 90% seen just once and around 10% held by the top ten. Specimen: PBMCs or T cells enriched from blood (not recorded which). The receptors originated from a woman aged 18-35 years who had recovered from COVID-19.

This clone appeared a few times. V usage is TRBV19 and J usage is TRBJ2-7; TRBD2 agrees at 8 bases. Unmatched junction bases numbered 10, after V lost 4 bases and J lost 2 bases. Germline V lookup: CDR1 LNHDA, CDR2 SQIVND (reference sequence). The CDR3 runs 16 residues. The CDR3 sequence is CASSTVFERETYEQYF. In DNA form, the CDR3 reads TGTGCCAGTAGTACAGTGTTCGAGCGGGAGACCTACGAGCAGTACTTC.

The V and J genes are TRBV2 and TRBJ2-2; 10 nucleotides align to TRBD2. Trimming cost V 1 base and J 9 bases; bases outside gene matches: 20. Germline CDR1 and CDR2: SNHLY and FYNNEI. This CDR3 has 20 residues. CDR3: CASSEVGTKGTLAGVWELFF. Written as DNA, the CDR3 is TGTGCCAGCAGTGAAGTAGGGACCAAGGGAACCCTAGCGGGAGTATGGGAGCTGTTTTTT.

The gene calls are TRBV5-1 and TRBJ2-7; D ambiguous. With 0 bases removed from V and 0 bases from J, the gap between germline ends came to 10 bases. The CDR3 totals 15 residues. CDR1 and CDR2 (germline): SGHRS, YFSETQ. CDR3 bases: TGCGCCAGCAGCTTGGCACTGGGCAGCTCCTACGAGCAGTACTTC. It encodes CASSLALGSSYEQYF.

The chain links TRBV20-1 to TRBJ1-3, with D unresolved. Germline loops: CDR1 DFQATT, CDR2 SNEGSKA (reference sequence). CDR3 size: 13 residues. Trimming removed 7 bases from V and 9 bases from J, with 19 bases in between. The CDR3 reads CSVSDAGRGTIYF. The CDR3 bases are TGCAGTGTTAGTGACGCCGGCCGGGGCACCATATATTTT.

This rearrangement joins TRBV28 to TRBJ1-2, with D possibly TRBD1 on 5 matching bases. The ends were cut back, 6 bases at V and 6 bases at J, with 17 bases in the middle. Germline assignment: CDR1 MDHEN and CDR2 SYDVKM. The length of the CDR3 is 14 residues. This CDR3 is CASSWAGRGDGYTF. CDR3 bases: TGTGCCAGCAGCTGGGCCGGGAGGGGTGATGGCTACACCTTC.

The chain employs TRBV11-2 and TRBJ2-1; 8 bases match TRBD2. The trim removed 4 bases at V and 9 bases at J, leaving 11 bases unmatched. CDR1 is SGHAT, CDR2 FQNNGV, per germline. The CDR3 runs 15 residues. The CDR3 DNA reads TGTGCCAGCAGCTCTAATCCCGGGACTAGGAGTGAGCAGTTCTTC. Protein product: CASSSNPGTRSEQFF. The variable domain in full, completed from reference TRBV11-2 and TRBJ2-1, reads EAGVAQSPRYKIIEKRQSVAFWCNPISGHATLYWYQQILGQGPKLLIQFQNNGVVDDSQLPKDRFSAERLKGVDSTLKIQPAKLEDSAVYLCASSSNPGTRSEQFFGPGTRLTVL.

The V call is TRBV7-9, the J call TRBJ2-5; the D gene is possibly TRBD1 (6 bases). The CDR3 consists of 15 residues. Germline V CDR1 and CDR2: SEHNR, FQNEAQ (reference sequence). Trimming took off 1 base at V and 3 bases at J, with 12 bases between the two ends. This chain's CDR3 is CASSLGGPGEETQYF. The CDR3 coding sequence is TGTGCCAGCAGCTTAGGCGGCCCAGGGGAAGAGACCCAGTACTTC.

V usage is TRBV6-5 and J usage is TRBJ2-7; 7 bases agree with TRBD1. V was pared by 6 bases and J by 5 bases, with 10 bases of the junction left unmatched. The V gene's germline CDR1 is MNHEY and CDR2 SVGAGI. This CDR3 has 14 residues. DNA for the CDR3: TGTGCCAGCAGCCCGAGTAGGGGGCGAGACGAGCAGTACTTC. This translates into CASSPSRGRDEQYF.

This rearrangement joins TRBV12-3 or TRBV12-4 to TRBJ1-5; D not certain. Deletions cut 6 bases from V and 6 bases from J, with 9 bases between. This CDR3 is built from 12 residues. As DNA, the CDR3 is TGTGCCAGCAGAGGCGAGGTTCAGCCCCAGCATTTT. It specifies CASRGEVQPQHF.

The chain carries TRBV4-1 and TRBJ1-4; D is possibly TRBD1 (5 bases). V was shortened by 2 bases and J by 0 bases, with 7 bases between the two germline ends. The CDR3 spans 15 residues. Germline V gene lookup returns CDR1 MGHRA and CDR2 YSYEKL. DNA for the CDR3: TGCGCCAGCAGCCAACCCAGGGCAACTAATGAAAAACTGTTTTTT. Translating it yields CASSQPRATNEKLFF.

The chain employs TRBV28 and TRBJ1-4; 7 nucleotides match TRBD1. The CDR3 is made up of 15 amino acids. Germline assignment: CDR1 MDHEN and CDR2 SYDVKM. Trimming at V came to 5 bases and at J to 0 bases, leaving 3 bases not matched to a gene. CDR3: CASSTGDATNEKLFF. CDR3 nucleotide sequence: TGTGCCAGCAGTACAGGGGACGCAACTAATGAAAAACTGTTTTTT.

The chain combines TRBV21-1 with TRBJ2-1; no DNA check was done on the table's D call, TRBD2. TRBV21-1 is noted as a pseudogene. The CDR3 has 18 residues. The CDR3 spells CASSKAGLAGATYNEQFF. DNA of the CDR3: TGTGCCAGCAGCAAAGCGGGACTAGCGGGAGCCACTTACAATGAGCAGTTCTTC.

The genes are TRBV30 and TRBJ2-7, with D hard to call. The CDR3 covers 12 residues. The V end was cut by 4 bases, the J end by 4 bases, with 11 bases between. Germline V lookup: CDR1 GTSNPN, CDR2 SVGIG (reference sequence). The CDR3 bases are TGTGCCTGGAACCCAGGTTCATACGAGCAGTACTTC. Amino acid sequence: CAWNPGSYEQYF.

V usage is TRBV6-5 and J usage is TRBJ1-2; perhaps TRBD1 as D (6 bases). Trimming shortened V by 7 bases and J by 1 base, and 16 bases separated the two germline ends. This CDR3 has 15 amino acids. Germline V CDR1 and CDR2: MNHEY, SVGAGI. The CDR3 bases are TGTGCCAGCACCCAAGGGGGAGGGGGTAACTATGGCTACACCTTC. Amino acids: CASTQGGGGNYGYTF.

The V and J genes are TRBV28 and TRBJ1-1; the D is unclear. Germline V CDR1 and CDR2: MDHEN, SYDVKM. This CDR3 region has 15 residues. Trimming took 2 bases from V and 0 from J, leaving 10 bases between them. The CDR3 DNA sequence: TGTGCCAGCAGTTTAGAGGCCACTTTGAACACTGAAGCTTTCTTT. Amino acids: CASSLEATLNTEAFF.

The rearrangement uses TRBV7-3 and TRBJ2-1; TRBD1 matches 8 bases. The CDR3 is 15 amino acids. The V gene's germline CDR1 is SGHTA and CDR2 FQGTGA. The trim removed 6 bases at V and 1 base at J, leaving 5 bases unmatched. CDR3 in DNA: TGTGCCAGCAGGGCAAGACAGGGGTCCTACAATGAGCAGTTCTTC. Translating gives CASRARQGSYNEQFF.

The V gene is TRBV12-3 or TRBV12-4, the J gene TRBJ2-4; D is undetermined. The CDR3 is 12 residues long. Trimming took 5 bases from V and 11 from J, leaving 13 bases between them. The CDR3 DNA follows: TGTGCCAGCAGTCGTGCGGCCCCGGTTCAGTACTTC. This encodes CASSRAAPVQYF.

The CDR3 DNA reads as TGTGCCAGCAGCCAAGGAGCTTCCGATACGCAGTATTTT. Its translation is CASSQGASDTQYF. V gene TRBV3-1 (or the pseudogene TRBV3-2) combines with J gene TRBJ2-3; no firm D call. Trimming left V 1 base short and J 6 bases short, with 8 bases between. The CDR3 totals 13 residues. Germline CDR1 is LGHDT and CDR2 is YNNKEL (reference sequence).